This T cell receptor beta chain is from a study of OX40 agonist ivuxolimab in advanced cancers. Trimming took off 4 bases at V and 6 bases at J, with 7 bases between the two ends. This CDR3 comprises 12 residues. Germline loops: CDR1 SEHNR, CDR2 FQNEAQ (reference sequence). TCRdb keeps only in-frame clones here, not all; method: immunoSEQ multiplex PCR. The table records under 40,000 clones, 78% of them present only once. The sequencing here drew on CD4+ or CD8+ T cells sorted from blood, taken in a trial of the OX40 agonist ivuxolimab. This sequence was found in an adult with an advanced solid tumor such as melanoma, head and neck, liver or kidney cancer. This chain connects TRBV7-9 to TRBJ2-1; D is uncertain. CDR3 bases: TGTGCCAGCAGCTCAATCGGCAATGAGCAGTTCTTC. Its protein is CASSSIGNEQFF.